This T cell receptor beta chain was recorded in a study of vaccination and CD4 T cells after COVID-19. Study in general: Timing of post-vaccine sample collection was a median around 72 days after dose two, with a range of 14 to 241.

The germline CDR1 and CDR2 sequences are DFQATT and SNEGSKA (reference sequence). CDR3 length: 17 residues. V lost 5 bases to trimming and J lost 3 bases; unmatched junction nucleotides: 13. Comment on this clonotype: Its antigen is currently unknown.

The treatment was: approximately 10-day PBMC culture with coronavirus spike peptide pools or control peptides (ViraFEST assay). ViraFEST sequenced TCRs after peptide-pool expansion of antigen-specific T cells. Scientists ran DNA taken from cultured CD4+ T cells through the Oncomine TCR Beta short-read assay for sequencing. In TCRdb, the PCR reads were re-called with MiXCR into one record per CDR3 protein. The sample records about 11,000 distinct CDR3 sequences, 45% to 60% being singletons. The sequenced sample consisted of CD4+ T cells from blood, cultured in vitro. The chain is built from TRBV20-1 and TRBJ2-3; 11 bases map to TRBD2. This TCR derives from a human donor who had recovered from COVID-19. The DNA for the CDR3 is TGCAGTGCTCCTCAAAGGACTAGCGGGTATGGGACAGATACGCAGTATTTT. Its translation: CSAPQRTSGYGTDTQYF.